This T cell receptor beta chain was sequenced during a study of CD8 T cells in Susac syndrome. RNA totalling roughly 0.45 to 1 ug underwent reverse transcription with random hexamers. TCRdb re-derived calls from the immunoSEQ multiplex PCR reads in MiXCR, one entry per CDR3 protein. The sample has some 130,000 distinct CDR3 sequences, around 94% seen once. Per the germline V gene, CDR1 is SNHLY and CDR2 is FYNNEI. V shed 8 bases and J shed 7 bases, with 18 bases lying between them. CDR3 size: 14 residues. The source is a human donor with multiple sclerosis. The rearrangement joins TRBV2 to TRBJ1-5, with D hard to call. The specimen was CD4+ T cells from PBMCs. The CDR3 loop reads CASEESVKGQPQHF. The CDR3 region has the DNA TGTGCCAGCGAGGAAAGTGTAAAAGGGCAGCCCCAGCATTTT.